Listed below are T cell receptor beta chains from one sample, sequenced in a study of T cell responses to AZD1222 COVID-19 vaccine. Here immunoSEQ multiplex PCR was the method, and the copy in TCRdb shows in-frame clones only, minus some. The sample has about 56,000 clones; 70% to 90% are singletons. Source: peripheral blood, taken on day 0 of AZD1222 vaccination. The receptors were gathered from an adult in good health. The CDR3 runs from the conserved cysteine through the conserved F or W. D genes are given only for firm matches. Clone size is stated in some rows and not others, as once, few, many or a class when expanded.

V gene: TRBV19
CDR3 length: 15
J gene: TRBJ1-5
clone size: once
D gene: .
CDR3 protein: CASSIFGRVEQPQHF
CDR3 DNA: TGTGCCAGTAGTATTTTTGGCCGGGTAGAACAGCCCCAGCATTTT

V gene: TRBV2
CDR3 length: 15
J gene: TRBJ1-2
clone size: medium-sized
D gene: .
CDR3 protein: CASSEVGAANYGYTF
CDR3 DNA: TGTGCCAGCAGTGAGGTCGGGGCGGCTAACTATGGCTACACCTTC

V gene: TRBV6-5
CDR3 length: 14
J gene: TRBJ2-7
clone size: .
D gene: TRBD2
CDR3 protein: CASSRGGAKREQYF
CDR3 DNA: TGTGCCAGCAGTCGCGGGGGGGCAAAGCGCGAGCAGTACTTC

V gene: TRBV10-1
CDR3 length: 16
J gene: TRBJ1-4
clone size: .
D gene: TRBD1
CDR3 protein: CASSGPGQPTNEKLFF
CDR3 DNA: TGCGCCAGCAGTGGCCCGGGACAGCCAACTAATGAAAAACTGTTTTTT

V gene: TRBV18
CDR3 length: 14
J gene: TRBJ2-7
clone size: few
D gene: .
CDR3 protein: CASSLGSGPYEQYF
CDR3 DNA: TGTGCCAGCTCACTGGGTAGCGGCCCCTACGAGCAGTACTTC

V gene: TRBV7-9
CDR3 length: 16
J gene: TRBJ2-2
clone size: .
D gene: TRBD2
CDR3 protein: CASSLISGGNTGELFF
CDR3 DNA: TGTGCCAGCAGCTTGATAAGCGGGGGGAACACCGGGGAGCTGTTTTTT

V gene: TRBV6-1
CDR3 length: 15
J gene: TRBJ2-1
clone size: many
D gene: TRBD2
CDR3 protein: CASSELAGGYNEQFF
CDR3 DNA: TGTGCCAGCAGTGAACTAGCGGGGGGGTACAATGAGCAGTTCTTC

V gene: TRBV30
CDR3 length: 13
J gene: TRBJ1-1
clone size: .
D gene: TRBD1
CDR3 protein: CAWSELGQGEAFF
CDR3 DNA: TGTGCCTGGAGCGAATTGGGACAGGGTGAAGCTTTCTTT

V gene: TRBV6-5
CDR3 length: 15
J gene: TRBJ2-1
clone size: .
D gene: .
CDR3 protein: CASKTLSEAYNEQFF
CDR3 DNA: TGTGCCAGCAAAACATTAAGTGAGGCATACAATGAGCAGTTCTTC

V gene: TRBV6-6
CDR3 length: 16
J gene: TRBJ1-1
clone size: .
D gene: .
CDR3 protein: CASSYPGGQALTEAFF
CDR3 DNA: TGTGCCAGCAGTTACCCGGGGGGGCAGGCCCTCACTGAAGCTTTCTTT

V gene: TRBV13
CDR3 length: 13
J gene: TRBJ2-7
clone size: .
D gene: TRBD1
CDR3 protein: CASSTGTGGEQYF
CDR3 DNA: TGTGCCAGCAGCACAGGGACAGGGGGCGAGCAGTACTTC

V gene: TRBV10-3
CDR3 length: 16
J gene: TRBJ2-2
clone size: few
D gene: TRBD2
CDR3 protein: CAISQTSGFGTGELFF
CDR3 DNA: TGTGCCATCAGCCAAACTAGCGGCTTTGGCACCGGGGAGCTGTTTTTT

V gene: TRBV2
CDR3 length: 13
J gene: TRBJ1-1
clone size: once
D gene: TRBD1
CDR3 protein: CASSVTGEGEAFF
CDR3 DNA: TGTGCCAGCAGTGTAACAGGGGAAGGTGAAGCTTTCTTT

V gene: TRBV4-2
CDR3 length: 17
J gene: TRBJ2-3
clone size: .
D gene: TRBD2
CDR3 protein: CASSPSVGTSGTDTQYF
CDR3 DNA: TGTGCCAGCAGCCCCTCGGTGGGGACTAGCGGCACAGATACGCAGTATTTT

V gene: TRBV30
CDR3 length: 15
J gene: TRBJ1-6
clone size: .
D gene: TRBD1
CDR3 protein: CACLIGTGQDSPLHF
CDR3 DNA: TGTGCCTGTCTAATCGGGACAGGGCAGGATTCACCCCTCCACTTT

V gene: TRBV9
CDR3 length: 15
J gene: TRBJ2-3
clone size: .
D gene: TRBD2
CDR3 protein: CASSVGGGRTDTQYF
CDR3 DNA: TGTGCCAGCAGCGTCGGGGGGGGCCGTACAGATACGCAGTATTTT

V gene: TRBV14
CDR3 length: 15
J gene: TRBJ2-7
clone size: .
D gene: .
CDR3 protein: CASSQDWGPSYEQYF
CDR3 DNA: TGTGCCAGCAGCCAAGACTGGGGGCCCTCCTACGAGCAGTACTTC

V gene: TRBV2
CDR3 length: 14
J gene: TRBJ2-7
clone size: once
D gene: .
CDR3 protein: CASSVSAGGYEQYF
CDR3 DNA: TGTGCCAGCAGTGTAAGTGCAGGGGGGTACGAGCAGTACTTC

V gene: TRBV5-8
CDR3 length: 10
J gene: TRBJ2-5
clone size: .
D gene: .
CDR3 protein: CASSLFFQYF
CDR3 DNA: TGTGCCAGCAGCTTGTTTTTCCAGTACTTC

V gene: TRBV21-1
CDR3 length: 14
J gene: TRBJ2-7
clone size: .
D gene: .
CDR3 protein: CASSPPWRPYEQYF
CDR3 DNA: TGTGCCAGCAGCCCCCCGTGGAGGCCCTACGAGCAGTACTTC

V gene: TRBV6-2/TRBV6-3
CDR3 length: 14
J gene: TRBJ2-2
clone size: large
D gene: .
CDR3 protein: CASSRTGPPGELFF
CDR3 DNA: TGTGCCAGCAGCCGCACAGGGCCCCCCGGGGAGCTGTTTTTT

V gene: TRBV28
CDR3 length: 14
J gene: TRBJ1-2
clone size: .
D gene: TRBD1
CDR3 protein: CASRLGQGVYGYTF
CDR3 DNA: TGTGCCAGCAGACTGGGACAGGGGGTCTATGGCTACACCTTC

V gene: TRBV7-7
CDR3 length: 18
J gene: TRBJ2-1
clone size: .
D gene: TRBD2
CDR3 protein: CASSGKGLAVKSINEQFF
CDR3 DNA: TGTGCTAGCAGCGGCAAGGGACTAGCGGTTAAGTCCATTAATGAGCAGTTCTTC

V gene: TRBV3-1/TRBV3-2
CDR3 length: 16
J gene: TRBJ2-2
clone size: .
D gene: TRBD2
CDR3 protein: CASSQGKRGGTGELFF
CDR3 DNA: TGTGCCAGCAGCCAGGGGAAGCGGGGGGGCACCGGGGAGCTGTTTTTT

V gene: TRBV3-1/TRBV3-2
CDR3 length: 14
J gene: TRBJ1-4
clone size: .
D gene: TRBD1
CDR3 protein: CASSLTGGNEKLFF
CDR3 DNA: TGTGCCAGCAGCCTAACAGGGGGAAATGAAAAACTGTTTTTT

V gene: TRBV5-4
CDR3 length: 17
J gene: TRBJ2-3
clone size: .
D gene: TRBD2
CDR3 protein: CASSFLRTSGSTDTQYF
CDR3 DNA: TGTGCCAGCAGCTTCCTGCGGACTAGCGGGAGCACAGATACGCAGTATTTT

V gene: TRBV28
CDR3 length: 15
J gene: TRBJ1-5
clone size: .
D gene: TRBD1
CDR3 protein: CASSPRQGGNQPQHF
CDR3 DNA: TGTGCCAGCAGTCCTCGACAGGGAGGGAATCAGCCCCAGCATTTT

V gene: TRBV3-1/TRBV3-2
CDR3 length: 16
J gene: TRBJ2-1
clone size: once
D gene: .
CDR3 protein: CASSQGGSSSYNEQFF
CDR3 DNA: TGTGCCAGCAGCCAAGGGGGGTCTTCCTCCTACAATGAGCAGTTCTTC

V gene: TRBV7-2
CDR3 length: 15
J gene: TRBJ2-5
clone size: once
D gene: .
CDR3 protein: CASSSRGRGAETQYF
CDR3 DNA: TGTGCCAGCAGCTCACGAGGCAGGGGTGCGGAGACCCAGTACTTC

V gene: TRBV5-5
CDR3 length: 17
J gene: TRBJ2-2
clone size: .
D gene: TRBD1
CDR3 protein: CASSYWHGTGSTGELFF
CDR3 DNA: TGTGCCAGCAGCTACTGGCACGGGACAGGGTCCACCGGGGAGCTGTTTTTT

V gene: TRBV5-1
CDR3 length: 14
J gene: TRBJ1-6
clone size: .
D gene: .
CDR3 protein: CASSLDRNNSPLHF
CDR3 DNA: TGCGCCAGCAGCTTGGACAGAAACAATTCACCCCTCCACTTT

V gene: TRBV5-1
CDR3 length: 17
J gene: TRBJ2-5
clone size: .
D gene: .
CDR3 protein: CASSLGGMLPEEETQYF
CDR3 DNA: TGCGCCAGCAGCTTGGGAGGGATGCTGCCTGAAGAAGAGACCCAGTACTTC

V gene: TRBV9
CDR3 length: 15
J gene: TRBJ2-2
clone size: .
D gene: .
CDR3 protein: CASSAGTPGTGELFF
CDR3 DNA: TGTGCCAGCAGCGCCGGGACTCCTGGCACCGGGGAGCTGTTTTTT

V gene: TRBV24-1
CDR3 length: 13
J gene: TRBJ2-1
clone size: .
D gene: TRBD2
CDR3 protein: CATRDGTRNEQFF
CDR3 DNA: TGTGCCACCAGGGACGGGACTAGAAATGAGCAGTTCTTC

V gene: TRBV14
CDR3 length: 17
J gene: TRBJ1-3
clone size: .
D gene: .
CDR3 protein: CVSRSGVFLHSGNTIYF
CDR3 DNA: TGTGTGAGTCGGTCTGGGGTCTTCCTCCACTCTGGAAACACCATATATTTT

V gene: TRBV11-3
CDR3 length: 13
J gene: TRBJ2-7
clone size: .
D gene: .
CDR3 protein: CASSLAETGEQYF
CDR3 DNA: TGTGCCAGCAGCTTAGCAGAGACCGGCGAGCAGTACTTC

V gene: TRBV4-2
CDR3 length: 14
J gene: TRBJ1-6
clone size: .
D gene: .
CDR3 protein: CASSQGGVNSPLHF
CDR3 DNA: TGTGCCAGCAGCCAAGGAGGGGTAAATTCACCCCTCCACTTT

V gene: TRBV6-2/TRBV6-3
CDR3 length: 15
J gene: TRBJ1-2
clone size: .
D gene: .
CDR3 protein: CASSYGLGDSYGYTF
CDR3 DNA: TGTGCCAGCAGTTACGGGTTGGGAGACTCCTATGGCTACACCTTC

V gene: TRBV19
CDR3 length: 15
J gene: TRBJ2-1
clone size: .
D gene: TRBD1
CDR3 protein: CASSIGQGSYNEQFF
CDR3 DNA: TGTGCCAGTAGTATAGGACAGGGTTCCTACAATGAGCAGTTCTTC

V gene: TRBV28
CDR3 length: 15
J gene: TRBJ1-4
clone size: .
D gene: TRBD1
CDR3 protein: CASSLAGQGEEKLFF
CDR3 DNA: TGTGCCAGCAGTTTGGCGGGACAGGGGGAAGAAAAACTGTTTTTT

V gene: TRBV30
CDR3 length: 15
J gene: TRBJ2-1
clone size: .
D gene: .
CDR3 protein: CAWSVGGPPYNEQFF
CDR3 DNA: TGTGCCTGGAGTGTAGGGGGACCCCCTTACAATGAGCAGTTCTTC

V gene: TRBV5-1
CDR3 length: 17
J gene: TRBJ2-3
clone size: .
D gene: TRBD1
CDR3 protein: CASSFSSGTGGTDTQYF
CDR3 DNA: TGCGCCAGCAGCTTCTCTTCCGGGACAGGGGGTACAGATACGCAGTATTTT

V gene: TRBV28
CDR3 length: 13
J gene: TRBJ2-1
clone size: once
D gene: .
CDR3 protein: CASSQVGYNEQFF
CDR3 DNA: TGTGCCAGCAGTCAGGTGGGATACAATGAGCAGTTCTTC

V gene: TRBV3-1/TRBV3-2
CDR3 length: 14
J gene: TRBJ1-2
clone size: .
D gene: .
CDR3 protein: CASSPGGGIYGYTF
CDR3 DNA: TGTGCCAGCAGCCCTGGTGGGGGTATCTATGGCTACACCTTC

V gene: TRBV6-5
CDR3 length: 14
J gene: TRBJ1-4
clone size: .
D gene: .
CDR3 protein: CASSYESPNEKLFF
CDR3 DNA: TGTGCCAGCAGTTACGAAAGTCCTAATGAAAAACTGTTTTTT

V gene: TRBV2
CDR3 length: 15
J gene: TRBJ2-3
clone size: .
D gene: TRBD1
CDR3 protein: CASSLGQGKTDTQYF
CDR3 DNA: TGTGCCAGCAGTCTAGGACAGGGCAAAACAGATACGCAGTATTTT

V gene: TRBV2
CDR3 length: 12
J gene: TRBJ2-7
clone size: once
D gene: .
CDR3 protein: CASETRLYEQYF
CDR3 DNA: TGTGCCAGCGAAACCCGCCTCTACGAGCAGTACTTC

V gene: TRBV3-1/TRBV3-2
CDR3 length: 14
J gene: TRBJ2-7
clone size: .
D gene: .
CDR3 protein: CASSQASVGYEQYF
CDR3 DNA: TGTGCCAGCAGCCAAGCATCAGTGGGCTACGAGCAGTACTTC

V gene: TRBV6-1
CDR3 length: 18
J gene: TRBJ1-4
clone size: few
D gene: TRBD1
CDR3 protein: CASSEARDRELFNEKLFF
CDR3 DNA: TGTGCCAGCAGTGAGGCCCGGGACAGGGAGTTATTCAATGAAAAACTGTTTTTT

V gene: TRBV6-2/TRBV6-3
CDR3 length: 16
J gene: TRBJ2-3
clone size: .
D gene: TRBD2
CDR3 protein: CASSPLAGGNTDTQYF
CDR3 DNA: TGTGCCAGCAGTCCCCTAGCGGGGGGAAACACAGATACGCAGTATTTT

V gene: TRBV10-3
CDR3 length: 17
J gene: TRBJ1-2
clone size: .
D gene: TRBD1
CDR3 protein: CATSDRQGDLSRYGYTF
CDR3 DNA: TGTGCCACCAGTGACAGACAGGGAGACCTCTCTAGGTATGGCTACACCTTC

V gene: TRBV6-6
CDR3 length: 15
J gene: TRBJ1-6
clone size: .
D gene: TRBD1
CDR3 protein: CASSSKQGALAPLHF
CDR3 DNA: TGTGCCAGCAGTAGTAAACAGGGGGCGCTTGCTCCCCTCCACTTT

V gene: TRBV5-1
CDR3 length: 11
J gene: TRBJ2-7
clone size: .
D gene: .
CDR3 protein: CASSSHSEQYF
CDR3 DNA: TGCGCCAGCAGCTCACACAGCGAGCAGTACTTC

V gene: TRBV15
CDR3 length: 19
J gene: TRBJ2-5
clone size: once
D gene: .
CDR3 protein: CATSRVFNIRGRYQETQYF
CDR3 DNA: TGTGCCACCAGCAGAGTCTTTAATATAAGGGGAAGGTACCAAGAGACCCAGTACTTC

V gene: TRBV11-2
CDR3 length: 18
J gene: TRBJ2-1
clone size: few
D gene: TRBD2
CDR3 protein: CASSLDQAGGMFYNEQFF
CDR3 DNA: TGTGCCAGCAGCTTAGATCAAGCGGGGGGCATGTTTTACAATGAGCAGTTCTTC